The present T cell receptor beta chain was sequenced within a study of T cell responses to AZD1222 COVID-19 vaccine. Germline-derived CDR1 and CDR2 are KGHSH and LQKENI. The CDR3 has 13 amino acids. V lost 3 bases, J lost 6 bases, and 10 bases lay in between. Of note for this clone: Its target is not known.

Study conclusions and caveats: Among AZD1222 vaccinees, only six or seven were seropositive at baseline.

This table comes from immunoSEQ multiplex PCR, and its TCRdb copy is limited to in-frame clones, with some not included. The sample consists of tens of thousands of clones, roughly 88% of them appearing once. This sequence joins TRBV18 and TRBJ2-3; perhaps TRBD1 as D (6 bases). The sequence came from an adult in good health. Sequencing used peripheral blood, obtained on day 0 of AZD1222 vaccination. The CDR3 loop reads CASSPNREDTQYF. The CDR3 DNA reads as TGTGCCAGCTCACCCAACAGGGAGGATACGCAGTATTTT. The whole variable domain, filled in from reference TRBV18 and TRBJ2-3, reads NAGVMQNPRHLVRRRGQEARLRCSPMKGHSHVYWYRQLPEEGLKFMVYLQKENIIDESGMPKERFSAEFPKEGPSILRIQQVVRGDSAAYFCASSPNREDTQYFGPGTRLTVL.